The rows below give T cell receptor beta chains drawn from one sample of a study of cytomegalovirus exposure and HLA in healthy donors. Assay: immunoSEQ multiplex PCR; the TCRdb copy retains only in-frame clones and omits some. Of more than 70,000 clones in the sample, 85% to 95% were seen once. Sequences were obtained from PBMCs. All receptors derive from a woman aged 18-29 years in good health and CMV-seronegative. Both conserved end residues are part of each CDR3. A D gene is named only where the DNA matches it firmly. Rows give clone size only sometimes, using once, few, many, or a class for an expanded clone.

len,j_gene,d_gene,abundance,v_gene,CDR3aa,CDR3nt
15,TRBJ2-5,TRBD1,.,TRBV6-5,CASSRTGPPQETQYF,TGTGCCAGCAGCCGGACAGGGCCGCCACAAGAGACCCAGTACTTC
13,TRBJ2-7,TRBD1,.,TRBV28,CAITGQGGNEQYF,TGTGCCATCACGGGACAGGGGGGGAACGAGCAGTACTTC
17,TRBJ2-3,TRBD2,few,TRBV6-1,CASSEALAGDSTDTQYF,TGTGCCAGCAGTGAAGCGCTTGCGGGAGACTCCACAGATACGCAGTATTTT
13,TRBJ2-7,.,once,TRBV28,CASQYGGSYEQYF,TGTGCCAGCCAGTATGGGGGGAGTTACGAGCAGTACTTC
15,TRBJ2-1,.,.,TRBV7-2,CASSLAHGSYNEQFF,TGTGCCAGCAGCTTAGCACATGGCTCCTACAATGAGCAGTTCTTC
14,TRBJ1-6,.,once,TRBV5-4,CASSFRLINSPLHF,TGTGCCAGCAGCTTTAGACTTATTAATTCACCCCTCCACTTT
9,TRBJ2-3,.,.,TRBV7-3,CARARPGDF,TGTGCCCGCGCCCGGCCGGGGGATTTT
15,TRBJ2-5,TRBD1,.,TRBV28,CASSLLRDRQETQYF,TGTGCCAGCAGCCTGCTCCGGGACAGGCAAGAGACCCAGTACTTC
14,TRBJ2-3,TRBD2,.,TRBV5-1,CASSFSGVTDTQYF,TGCGCCAGCAGTTTTAGCGGGGTTACAGATACGCAGTATTTT
16,TRBJ2-2,TRBD2,.,TRBV19,CASSIEAGGQTGELFF,TGTGCCAGTAGTATTGAAGCGGGGGGGCAAACCGGGGAGCTGTTTTTT
14,TRBJ1-5,TRBD1,.,TRBV15,CATKRQGLDQPQHF,TGTGCCACCAAAAGACAGGGACTTGATCAGCCCCAGCATTTT
13,TRBJ2-2,.,.,TRBV18,CASSPPRSGELFF,TGTGCCAGCTCACCACCGAGGAGCGGGGAGCTGTTTTTT
13,TRBJ1-2,TRBD1,.,TRBV19,CATNGQENYGYTF,TGTGCCACGAACGGACAGGAGAACTATGGCTACACCTTC
12,TRBJ2-1,.,.,TRBV28,CASSLIGGEQFF,TGTGCCAGCAGTTTGATAGGGGGTGAGCAGTTCTTC